This note documents a single T cell receptor beta chain sequence. These data come from a study of blood T cells in healthy people across ages. Sample-barcoded 5' priming and a J-beta primer mix drove a second PCR of roughly 6 to 12 cycles. Using its own MiXCR run on the 5' RACE reads, TCRdb lists one record per CDR3 protein. Here the sample spans hundreds of thousands of distinct CDR3 sequences, approximately 50% being singletons. The source material was blood. This TCR came from a woman aged 55-70 years in good health.

The CDR3 nucleotides are TGTGCCAGCAGCCCTCACGCGGGAGGAAACACCGGGGAGCTGTTTTTT. Translating it yields CASSPHAGGNTGELFF. This rearrangement joins TRBV3-1 to TRBJ2-2; 8 bases fit TRBD2. The CDR3 covers 16 residues. V lost 4 bases, J lost 2 bases, and 6 bases stayed unmatched. Germline CDR1 LGHDT, CDR2 YNNKEL (reference sequence).